These T cell receptor beta chains were read from a single sample in a study of human T cells and chemical hapten exposure. A single record per CDR3 protein comes from TCRdb applying MiXCR to the RACE reads. The profile shows some 350,000 distinct CDR3 sequences, roughly 6.3% of them singletons. The input for sequencing was whole blood, taken in connection with sensitization to the hapten diphenylcyclopropenone (DPC). These receptors were obtained from a woman aged 18 to 35 with alopecia areata. Some clones in this sample may be carry-over from other donors' samples. Both conserved end residues are part of each CDR3. Size is stated for part of the rows, as once, few or many counts, or as a class when the clone is expanded.

size	V	J	CDR3
many	TRBV2	TRBJ1-1	CASSVYTGDTEAFF
.	TRBV7-2	TRBJ1-1	CASSSRGQNTEAFF
few	TRBV11-3	TRBJ2-2	CASAPENTGELFF
few	TRBV4-1	TRBJ2-3	CASSQEESPTHYF
.	TRBV12-3/TRBV12-4	TRBJ1-1	CASSLNGVTEAFF
.	TRBV9	TRBJ2-3	CASSVKVEGLTDTQYF
many	TRBV7-2	TRBJ1-2	CASSLTGVSDGYTF
.	TRBV27	TRBJ2-5	CASSLMGTNLGETQYF
.	TRBV14	TRBJ1-6	CASSQVQGAGSPLHF
few	TRBV20-1	TRBJ1-2	CSASPPGSNYGYTF
few	TRBV27	TRBJ2-7	CASSPLTGVYEQYF
few	TRBV20-1	TRBJ2-4	CSVGIAKNIQYF
many	TRBV5-1	TRBJ2-1	CASSLVGGGSSYNEQFF
.	TRBV29-1	TRBJ2-5	CSVGGQETQYF
.	TRBV10-3	TRBJ2-3	CAISLPSDTQYF
.	TRBV12-3/TRBV12-4	TRBJ1-1	CASSYGQAMNTEAFF
few	TRBV10-3	TRBJ2-1	CAISDGFGQFF
few	TRBV5-1	TRBJ2-5	CASSSIVGETQYF
many	TRBV3-1	TRBJ2-3	CASSRGPTSGPTDTQYF
many	TRBV7-2	TRBJ1-5	CASSLLPPLRARSNQPQHF
.	TRBV27	TRBJ2-7	CASSHVVGQGYSYEQYF
many	TRBV7-2	TRBJ2-3	CASSSYSADTQYF
.	TRBV10-3	TRBJ2-3	CAIREEGVTDTQYF
few	TRBV27	TRBJ2-3	CATMTSRTGVDTQYF
few	TRBV12-3/TRBV12-4	TRBJ2-6	CASRMIRQGWTLSGANVLTF
few	TRBV2	TRBJ2-6	CASSEGVSGANVLTF
few	TRBV3-1	TRBJ2-5	CASTLWTSGELYQETQYF
many	TRBV5-6	TRBJ1-1	CASSPGTATHTEAFF
many	TRBV5-6	TRBJ1-1	CASSSVYTGNTEAFF
many	TRBV12-3/TRBV12-4	TRBJ1-6	CASSLGQGTSPLHF
few	TRBV25-1	TRBJ2-4	CASSAGTQGDIQYF
many	TRBV5-6	TRBJ1-3	CASSFIGAGPGNTIYF
.	TRBV5-1	TRBJ2-7	CASSFSGTGSYEQYF
many	TRBV6-2/TRBV6-3	TRBJ1-5	CASSYETASQPQHF
many	TRBV28	TRBJ1-1	CASRPGAARGYTEAFF
few	TRBV6-5	TRBJ2-5	CASSYLAVGSQETQYF
few	TRBV28	TRBJ1-5	CASKVLPGTGPNQPQHF
few	TRBV7-2	TRBJ2-5	CASSSPEVETQYF
many	TRBV20-1	TRBJ2-5	CSARPFAGAEETQYF
.	TRBV11-1	TRBJ2-7	CASSSGQGGIYEQYF
many	TRBV2	TRBJ1-5	CASSDRRSTGLQPQHF
many	TRBV15	TRBJ2-3	CATGRGGSTDTQYF
.	TRBV4-2	TRBJ2-3	CASSQEGQGTDTQYF
few	TRBV12-3/TRBV12-4	TRBJ2-2	CASSPGDPNSGELFF
few	TRBV10-3	TRBJ2-3	CAISGGADTQYF
many	TRBV6-5	TRBJ2-3	CASSYQTSTDTQYF
.	TRBV12-3/TRBV12-4	TRBJ2-2	CASSPMVGQGNTGELFF
.	TRBV13	TRBJ2-7	CASSPGTDPLEQYF
.	TRBV6-2/TRBV6-3	TRBJ2-4	CASSRTGRSIQYF
.	TRBV7-3	TRBJ2-3	CASSFGLAGVVDTQYF
many	TRBV12-3/TRBV12-4	TRBJ1-2	CASSPTGSDGYGYTF
many	TRBV14	TRBJ1-2	CASSPTFYGYTF
few	TRBV29-1	TRBJ2-7	CSVGPSGGDPHEQYF
many	TRBV4-2	TRBJ1-2	CASSHNTGNSYGYTF